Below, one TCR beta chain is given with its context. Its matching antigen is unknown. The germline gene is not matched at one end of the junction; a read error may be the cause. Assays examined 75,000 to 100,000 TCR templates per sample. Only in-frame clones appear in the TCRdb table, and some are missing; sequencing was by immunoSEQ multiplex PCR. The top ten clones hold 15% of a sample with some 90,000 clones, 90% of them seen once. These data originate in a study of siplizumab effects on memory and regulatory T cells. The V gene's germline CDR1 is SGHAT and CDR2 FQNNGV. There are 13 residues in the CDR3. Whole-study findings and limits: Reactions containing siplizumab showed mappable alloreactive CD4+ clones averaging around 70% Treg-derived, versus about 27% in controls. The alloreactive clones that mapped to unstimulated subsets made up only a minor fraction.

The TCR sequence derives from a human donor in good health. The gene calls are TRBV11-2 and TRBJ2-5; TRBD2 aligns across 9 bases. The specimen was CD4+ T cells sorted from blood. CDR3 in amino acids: CATSGRPGETQYF. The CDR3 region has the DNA TGTGCCACCAGCGGGAGGCCGGGGGAGACCCAGTACTTC.